This TCR beta chain stems from a study of T-cell memory formation after mild COVID-19. TCRdb used MiXCR to reprocess the 5' RACE reads, holding one entry per CDR3 protein. The data show about 390,000 distinct CDR3 sequences, with about 17% seen just once and 20% to 25% held by the top ten. V gave up 5 bases and J gave up 6 bases, with 17 bases separating them. CDR1 and CDR2 from the germline V gene are MDHEN and SYDVKM. The CDR3 has 15 amino acids. The specimen was PBMCs or a T cell subset sorted from them (not recorded which). The J gene is TRBJ2-4, the V gene TRBV28; tentatively, D is TRBD1 or TRBD2 (5 bases each). This receptor was obtained from a man aged 18 to 29 who had mild COVID-19 (a few samples of this study predate the infection). Cell type and time point are not known. CDR3 coding DNA: TGTGCCAGCAGTCACAGAGGACGGGGACCAAACATTCAGTACTTC. Its protein is CASSHRGRGPNIQYF.